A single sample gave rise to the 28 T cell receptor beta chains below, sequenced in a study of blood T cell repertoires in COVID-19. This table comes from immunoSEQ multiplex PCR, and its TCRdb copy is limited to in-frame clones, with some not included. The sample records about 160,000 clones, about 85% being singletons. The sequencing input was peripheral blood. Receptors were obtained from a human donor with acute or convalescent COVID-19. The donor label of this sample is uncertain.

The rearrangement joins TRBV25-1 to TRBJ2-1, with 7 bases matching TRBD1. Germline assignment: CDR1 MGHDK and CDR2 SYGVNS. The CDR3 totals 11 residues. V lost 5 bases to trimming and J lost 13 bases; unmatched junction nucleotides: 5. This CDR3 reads CASSPRDSQFF. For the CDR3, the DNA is TGTGCCAGCAGTCCCCGGGACAGCCAGTTCTTC.

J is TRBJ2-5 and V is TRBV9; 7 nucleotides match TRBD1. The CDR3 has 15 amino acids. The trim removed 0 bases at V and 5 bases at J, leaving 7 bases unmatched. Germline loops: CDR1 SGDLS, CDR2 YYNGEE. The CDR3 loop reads CASSVANRGRETQYF. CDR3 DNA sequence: TGTGCCAGCAGCGTAGCAAACAGGGGTAGGGAGACCCAGTACTTC.

This CDR3 is CASNQDRGRGEAFF. DNA for the CDR3: TGTGCCAGCAACCAGGACAGGGGGCGTGGTGAAGCTTTCTTT. The chain combines TRBV6-5 with TRBJ1-1, with 11 bases that match TRBD1. The V segment lost 7 bases and the J segment 7 bases; nucleotides outside the gene matches: 8. Per germline, CDR1 MNHEY and CDR2 SVGAGI. The CDR3 has 14 residues.

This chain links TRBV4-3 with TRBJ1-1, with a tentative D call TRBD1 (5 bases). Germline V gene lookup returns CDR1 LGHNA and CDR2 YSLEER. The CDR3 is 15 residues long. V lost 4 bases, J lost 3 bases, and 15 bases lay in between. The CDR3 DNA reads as TGCGCCAGCAGCCCCTCAAGGGGAGGGTACACTGAAGCTTTCTTT. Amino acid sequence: CASSPSRGGYTEAFF.

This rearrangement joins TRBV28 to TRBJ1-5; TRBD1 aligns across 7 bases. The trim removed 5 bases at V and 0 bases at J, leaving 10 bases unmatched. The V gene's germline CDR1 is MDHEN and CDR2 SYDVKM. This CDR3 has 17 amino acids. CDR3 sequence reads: CASSPRGDPYSNQPQHF. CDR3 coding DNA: TGTGCCAGCAGTCCCAGGGGGGATCCTTATAGCAATCAGCCCCAGCATTTT. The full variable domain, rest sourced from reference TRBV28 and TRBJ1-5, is DVKVTQSSRYLVKRTGEKVFLECVQDMDHENMFWYRQDPGLGLRLIYFSYDVKMKEKGDIPEGYSVSREKKERFSLILESASTNQTSMYLCASSPRGDPYSNQPQHFGDGTRLSIL.

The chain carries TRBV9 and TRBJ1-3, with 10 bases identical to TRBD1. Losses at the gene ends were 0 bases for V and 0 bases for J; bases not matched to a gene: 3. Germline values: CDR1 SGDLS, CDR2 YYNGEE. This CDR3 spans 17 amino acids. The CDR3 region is CASSVGGQGLSGNTIYF. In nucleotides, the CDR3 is TGTGCCAGCAGCGTAGGGGGACAGGGGCTCTCTGGAAACACCATATATTTT.

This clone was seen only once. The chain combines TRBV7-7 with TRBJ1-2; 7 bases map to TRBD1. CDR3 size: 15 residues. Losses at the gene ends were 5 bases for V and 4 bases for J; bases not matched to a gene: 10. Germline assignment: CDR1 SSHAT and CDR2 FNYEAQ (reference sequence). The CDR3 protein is CASSPRQGDSYGYTF. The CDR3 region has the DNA TGTGCCAGCAGCCCTCGACAGGGTGACTCCTATGGCTACACCTTC.

The chain's CDR3 is CASSLFPGGHTEAFF. As DNA, the CDR3 is TGTGCCAGCAGCTTATTTCCAGGAGGGCACACTGAAGCTTTCTTT. The genes are TRBV13 and TRBJ1-1; D is ambiguous. V was pared by 2 bases and J by 3 bases, with 13 bases between. Germline CDR1 and CDR2: PRHDT and FYEKMQ (reference sequence). The CDR3 sequence is 15 residues long.

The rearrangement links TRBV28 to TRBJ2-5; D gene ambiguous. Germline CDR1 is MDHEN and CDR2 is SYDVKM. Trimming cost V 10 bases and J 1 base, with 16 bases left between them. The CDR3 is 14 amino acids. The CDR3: CATTLSEAQETQYF. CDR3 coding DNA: TGTGCCACCACCCTCAGCGAGGCCCAAGAGACCCAGTACTTC.

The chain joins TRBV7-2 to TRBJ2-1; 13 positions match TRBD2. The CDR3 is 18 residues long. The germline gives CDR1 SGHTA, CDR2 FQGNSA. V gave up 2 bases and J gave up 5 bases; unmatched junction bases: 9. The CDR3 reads CASSLPTSGGAWDNEQFF. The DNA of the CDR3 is TGTGCCAGCAGCTTACCTACTAGCGGGGGGGCCTGGGACAATGAGCAGTTCTTC.

DNA for the CDR3: TGTGCCAGTAGTGTGCCGGGACAGTTTTACACTGAAGCTTTCTTT. It specifies CASSVPGQFYTEAFF. The chain uses TRBV19 and TRBJ1-1; 7 positions match TRBD1. The CDR3 covers 15 residues. Germline CDR1 LNHDA, CDR2 SQIVND (reference sequence). V was pared by 5 bases and J by 3 bases, with 9 bases of the junction left unmatched.

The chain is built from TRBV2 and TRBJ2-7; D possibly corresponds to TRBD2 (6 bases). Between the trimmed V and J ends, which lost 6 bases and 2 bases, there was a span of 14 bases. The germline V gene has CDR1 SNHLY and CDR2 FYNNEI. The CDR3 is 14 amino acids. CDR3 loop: CASRLLADTYEQYF. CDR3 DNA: TGTGCCAGCAGGCTACTAGCCGATACCTACGAGCAGTACTTC. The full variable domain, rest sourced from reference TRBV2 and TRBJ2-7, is EPEVTQTPSHQVTQMGQEVILRCVPISNHLYFYWYRQILGQKVEFLVSFYNNEISEKSEIFDDQFSVERPDGSNFTLKIRSTKLEDSAMYFCASRLLADTYEQYFGPGTRLTVT.

The CDR3 sequence is CATSRVGGRREETQYF. CDR3 nucleotide sequence: TGTGCCACCAGTCGGGTTGGGGGACGGAGGGAAGAGACCCAGTACTTC. The chain recombines TRBV24-1 with TRBJ2-5, with a possible D match to TRBD2 (6 bases). V lost 6 bases to trimming and J lost 3 bases, with 19 bases between them. The germline gives CDR1 KGHDR, CDR2 SFDVKD. The CDR3 covers 16 residues.

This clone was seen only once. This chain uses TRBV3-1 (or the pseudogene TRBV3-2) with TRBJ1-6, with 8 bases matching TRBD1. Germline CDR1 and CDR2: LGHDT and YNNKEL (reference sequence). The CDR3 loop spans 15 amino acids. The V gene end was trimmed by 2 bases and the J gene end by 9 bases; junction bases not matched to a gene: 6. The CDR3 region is CASSQKWTGTSPLHF. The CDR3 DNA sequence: TGTGCCAGCAGCCAAAAGTGGACAGGGACTTCACCCCTCCACTTT.

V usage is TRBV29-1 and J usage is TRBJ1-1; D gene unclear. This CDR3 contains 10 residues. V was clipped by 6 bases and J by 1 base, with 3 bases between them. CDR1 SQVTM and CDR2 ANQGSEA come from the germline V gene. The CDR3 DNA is TGCAGCGTCAAGAACACTGAAGCTTTCTTT. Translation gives CSVKNTEAFF.

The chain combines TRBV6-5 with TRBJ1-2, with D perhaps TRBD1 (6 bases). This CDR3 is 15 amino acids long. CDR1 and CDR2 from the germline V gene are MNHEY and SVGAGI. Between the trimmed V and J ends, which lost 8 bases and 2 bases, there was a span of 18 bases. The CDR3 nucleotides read TGTGCCAGCCTCCCTTGGGGGGGCGGGAACTATGGCTACACCTTC. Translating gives CASLPWGGGNYGYTF.

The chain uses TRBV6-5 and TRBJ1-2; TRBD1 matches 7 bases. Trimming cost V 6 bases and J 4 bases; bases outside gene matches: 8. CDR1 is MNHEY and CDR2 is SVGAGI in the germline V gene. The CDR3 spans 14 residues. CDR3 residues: CASRYDRAGYGYTF. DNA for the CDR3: TGTGCCAGCAGGTACGACAGGGCCGGCTATGGCTACACCTTC.

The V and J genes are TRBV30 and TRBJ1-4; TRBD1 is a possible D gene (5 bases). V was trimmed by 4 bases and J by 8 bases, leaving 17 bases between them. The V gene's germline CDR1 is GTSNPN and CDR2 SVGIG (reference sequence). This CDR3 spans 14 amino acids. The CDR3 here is CAWNRGGASEKLFF. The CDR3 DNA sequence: TGTGCCTGGAACCGGGGGGGTGCTTCCGAAAAACTGTTTTTT.

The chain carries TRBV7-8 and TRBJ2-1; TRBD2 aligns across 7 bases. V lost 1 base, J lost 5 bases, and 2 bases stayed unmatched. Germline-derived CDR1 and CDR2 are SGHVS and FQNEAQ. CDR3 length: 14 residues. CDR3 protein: CASSLGGGNNEQFF. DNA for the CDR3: TGTGCCAGCAGCTTAGGCGGGGGTAACAATGAGCAGTTCTTC.

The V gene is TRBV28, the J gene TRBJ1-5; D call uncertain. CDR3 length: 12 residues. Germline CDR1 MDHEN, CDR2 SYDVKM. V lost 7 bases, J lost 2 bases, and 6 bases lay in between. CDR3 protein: CASTEGNQPQHF. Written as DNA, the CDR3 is TGTGCCAGCACGGAGGGCAATCAGCCCCAGCATTTT.

The CDR3 sequence is CASSDPGNTEAFF. The CDR3 nucleotides are TGTGCCAGCAGCGACCCCGGTAACACTGAAGCTTTCTTT. The chain combines TRBV9 with TRBJ1-1; D uncertain. The CDR3 is made up of 13 amino acids. V lost 3 bases, J lost 2 bases, and 8 bases lay in between. CDR1 is SGDLS, CDR2 YYNGEE, per germline.

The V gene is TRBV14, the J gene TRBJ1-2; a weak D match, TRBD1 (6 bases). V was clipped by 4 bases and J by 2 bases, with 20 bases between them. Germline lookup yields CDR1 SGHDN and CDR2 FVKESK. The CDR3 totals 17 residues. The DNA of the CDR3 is TGTGCCAGCAGCCCGCCGGGACACTCCTATACAAACTATGGCTACACCTTC. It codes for CASSPPGHSYTNYGYTF.

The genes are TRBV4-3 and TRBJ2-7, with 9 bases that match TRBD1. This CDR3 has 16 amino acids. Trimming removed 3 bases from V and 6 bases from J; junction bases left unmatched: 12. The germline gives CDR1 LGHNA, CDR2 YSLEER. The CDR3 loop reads CASSQAYRGQGTEQYF. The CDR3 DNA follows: TGCGCCAGCAGCCAGGCATATCGGGGACAGGGAACCGAGCAGTACTTC.

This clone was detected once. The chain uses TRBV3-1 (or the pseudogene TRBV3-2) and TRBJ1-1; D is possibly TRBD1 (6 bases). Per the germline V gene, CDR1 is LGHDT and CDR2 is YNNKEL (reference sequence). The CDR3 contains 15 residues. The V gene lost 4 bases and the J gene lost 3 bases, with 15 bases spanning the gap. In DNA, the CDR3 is TGTGCCAGCAGCCGACGGACAGTCATTGACACTGAAGCTTTCTTT. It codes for CASSRRTVIDTEAFF.

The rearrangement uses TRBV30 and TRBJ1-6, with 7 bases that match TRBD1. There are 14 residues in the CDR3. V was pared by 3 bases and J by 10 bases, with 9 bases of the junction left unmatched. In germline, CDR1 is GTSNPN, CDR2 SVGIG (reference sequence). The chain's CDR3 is CAWSIQGIGSPLHF. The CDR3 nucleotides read TGTGCCTGGAGCATACAGGGGATTGGGTCACCCCTCCACTTT.

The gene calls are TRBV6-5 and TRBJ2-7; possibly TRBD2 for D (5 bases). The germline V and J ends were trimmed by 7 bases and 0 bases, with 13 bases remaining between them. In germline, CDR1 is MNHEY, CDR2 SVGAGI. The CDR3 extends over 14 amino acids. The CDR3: CASTLTRGSYEQYF. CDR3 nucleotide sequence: TGTGCCAGCACTTTAACTAGAGGCTCCTACGAGCAGTACTTC.

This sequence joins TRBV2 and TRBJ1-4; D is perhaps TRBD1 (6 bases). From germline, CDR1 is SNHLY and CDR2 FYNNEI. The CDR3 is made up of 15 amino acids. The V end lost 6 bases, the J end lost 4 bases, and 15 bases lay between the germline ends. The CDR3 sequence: CASRAGQNFNEKLFF. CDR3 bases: TGTGCCAGCAGGGCCGGACAGAACTTTAATGAAAAACTGTTTTTT.

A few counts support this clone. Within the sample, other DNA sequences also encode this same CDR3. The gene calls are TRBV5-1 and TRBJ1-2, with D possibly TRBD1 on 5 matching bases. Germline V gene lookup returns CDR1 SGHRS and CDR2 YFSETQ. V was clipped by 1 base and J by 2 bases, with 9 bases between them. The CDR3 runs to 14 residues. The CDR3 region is CASSLTGSNYGYTF. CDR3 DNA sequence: TGCGCCAGCAGCTTGACAGGATCGAACTATGGCTACACCTTC.